The text below deals with one TCR beta chain. The antigen it binds to is not known. Per-base quality was not reported, and no clone a single base away is much larger than it. This entry belongs to a study of T cells in Graves' hyperthyroidism and ophthalmopathy (dated by TCRdb to the late 2010s). For the wider study: To identify TCR V-J signatures that set the groups apart, the researchers used a discovery cohort of 100 patients, made up of around 40 with Graves' ophthalmopathy and around 58 with stable Graves' hyperthyroidism. An independent validation cohort of under 20 hyperthyroidism patients and 17 patients who later progressed to ophthalmopathy tested prospective prediction of ophthalmopathy. The roughly 100 discovery patients were divided at random into training and test sets in a 7:3 ratio. In addition, the study compared T-cell repertoires in thyroid tissue and in blood from about 6 Graves' hyperthyroidism patients. Once sampling was done, hyperthyroidism patients were given methimazole at a starting dose of 30 mg daily, whereas ophthalmopathy patients were given high-dose intravenous methylprednisolone. The paper describes TCR Vbeta CDR3 sequencing of 140 or so peripheral blood samples, made up of some 42 ophthalmopathy patients, 70 to 75 hyperthyroidism patients and 17 progressor patients.

The TCR beta CDR3 regions were amplified from the RNA transcripts. A first-round RT-PCR of the TCR CDR3 used the HTBI primer set with the Qiagen OneStep RT-PCR kit. The libraries were constructed in a second round of multiplex PCR and then size-selected and purified. Libraries were sequenced paired-end with 100 bp reads on an Illumina HiSeq2000. From the authors' description of their analysis: Raw data were processed with SOAPnuke, discarding reads with adapters, uncalled bases, mean Phred below 15, or no exact constant-primer or identifier match. COPE v1.2.5 was used to merge the high-quality paired reads, and each unique nucleotide sequence was defined as a clonotype. MiTCR v1.1 was used to align clonotypes to the IMGT TRBV, TRBD and TRBJ reference segments. Only V-J combinations with frequency above 0.0001, covering 98% to 99.2% of repertoires, were analysed. A TCS score was defined as the ratio between F50 (clonal expansion) and ExV (chaos), using BLOSUM62-based TCRdist between CDR3 peptides within each V-J. Welch's t-statistics and random forest reduced 500 to 550 V-J features to some 14, which were used in a naive Bayes classifier (R e1071). In TCRdb, the public reads were trimmed at Q25 with fastp and aligned with MiXCR, with productive beta chains retained. Every entry covers one CDR3 protein and lists the most common genes and DNA from its rows. These V and J calls derive from TCRdb rather than the authors' analysis. Recorded for this sample are approximately 560,000 distinct CDR3 sequences; 40% to 55% of them occurred a single time. The ten largest clones take up just under 8.5% of the sample.

Stable Graves' hyperthyroidism was defined as the absence of progression to ophthalmopathy over 18 months of follow-up. The hyperthyroidism patients were between 18 and 65 years old and newly diagnosed, with a disease duration of less than 2 months. Exclusion was applied to patients with uncontrolled infections, other autoimmune diseases, pregnancy or lactation. Clinical symptoms, serum thyroxine and TRAb, thyroid ultrasound, and orbital computed tomography formed the basis for the diagnoses. Total RNA was extracted with Trizol reagent, and quality was checked on an Agilent 2100 Bioanalyzer. General conclusions and limits of the study: A 13 V-J signature model separated ophthalmopathy from stable hyperthyroidism, with about 90% sensitivity and 81.08% specificity in cross-validation and 80%/75% in testing. In validation, the model predicted progression to ophthalmopathy a median of about 6 months before onset, with about 67% sensitivity and just under 75% specificity. Blood samples also contained most of the expanded thyroid clonotypes (frequency above 0.001), which suggests that blood repertoires may reflect thyroid immune responses. No statistical method was used to fix the sample size in advance, and group allocation was not hidden from the investigators.

This TCR derives from a woman younger than 35 with Graves' hyperthyroidism. Donor details come from another sample of the same person, matched by shared clones. Sequencing was done on a sample of peripheral blood or thyroid tissue (not recorded which).

The DNA sequence follows: TGTGCCAGCAGCTCCCGAATGGAAAAACTGTTTTTT. Its coded protein is CASSSRMEKLFF. The sequence joins TRBV7-2 to TRBJ1-4; no D segment can be confidently identified. V is reduced by 4 bases and J by 8 bases, leaving a spacing of 8 bases between them. CDR1 SGHTA and CDR2 FQGNSA are derived from the germline V gene. The CDR3 spans 12 residues, from the cysteine through the phenylalanine. Only the CDR3 DNA is retained, 36 bases long and in frame from the first base.